These 19 T cell receptor beta chains came from one sample sequenced in a study of blood T cells in healthy people across ages. Together with a sample-barcoded 5' primer, a J-beta primer mix was included in a second PCR lasting about 6 to 11 cycles. TCRdb ran MiXCR on the 5' RACE reads and lists one entry per CDR3 protein. Of about 650,000 distinct CDR3 sequences in the sample, 52% were seen once. The source material was blood. These receptors all come from an elderly woman in good health.

This clonotype appeared many times. The V gene is TRBV7-2, the J gene TRBJ2-1; 10 bases align to TRBD1. J was trimmed by 12 bases and V by 2 bases; bases with no gene match: 4. Germline assignment: CDR1 SGHTA and CDR2 FQGNSA. The CDR3 length is 13 residues. CDR3 amino acids: CASSLNRDRGQFF. The CDR3 DNA follows: TGTGCCAGCAGCTTAAACCGGGACAGGGGGCAGTTCTTC.

This chain connects TRBV5-1 to TRBJ1-5; D is possibly TRBD1 (6 bases). CDR3 length: 13 residues. V was trimmed by 0 bases and J by 10 bases, leaving 11 bases between them. CDR1 SGHRS and CDR2 YFSETQ come from the germline V gene. Here the CDR3 DNA reads TGCGCCAGCAGCTTGGGACAGGAGGGTCCCCAGCATTTT. Its translation is CASSLGQEGPQHF.

The chain combines TRBV4-3 with TRBJ2-5; 9 bases align to TRBD2. The CDR3 extends over 16 amino acids. V lost 0 bases and J lost 11; bases outside the gene matches: 13. Germline V gene lookup returns CDR1 LGHNA and CDR2 YSLEER. CDR3 protein: CASSQDLASGAPKQYF. The CDR3 DNA sequence: TGCGCCAGCAGCCAAGATCTGGCTAGCGGGGCCCCCAAGCAGTACTTC.

The chain has TRBV5-1 and TRBJ1-2; perhaps TRBD1 as D (5 bases). The CDR3 totals 12 residues. The V end lost 3 bases, the J end lost 6 bases, and 9 bases lay between the germline ends. Germline CDR1 is SGHRS and CDR2 is YFSETQ. CDR3 amino acids: CASSWDWDGYTF. The CDR3 DNA follows: TGCGCCAGCAGCTGGGACTGGGATGGCTACACCTTC.

About this clonotype itself: A single base separates this from a much larger clone, so it may be a read error. DNA of the CDR3: TGTGCCAGCAGTGAATATGTGACGTATGGCTACAATGAGCAGTTCTTC. Translated: CASSEYVTYGYNEQFF. This chain links TRBV2 with TRBJ2-1, with D hard to call. Trimming left V 2 bases short and J 3 bases short, with 14 bases between. This CDR3 comprises 16 residues. Germline CDR1 reads SNHLY; CDR2 reads FYNNEI.

In its sample, this clonotype was seen many times. The rearrangement uses TRBV12-3 or TRBV12-4 and TRBJ1-5; D uncertain. This CDR3 has 12 residues. The germline V and J ends were trimmed by 6 bases and 7 bases, with 10 bases remaining between them. CDR3 nucleotides: TGTGCCAGCAGAGAGGGAACCCAGCCCCAGCATTTT. Amino acid sequence: CASREGTQPQHF.

This chain connects TRBV29-1 to TRBJ2-3; 9 bases fit TRBD1. CDR3 length: 17 amino acids. Germline V lookup: CDR1 SQVTM, CDR2 ANQGSEA. J was trimmed by 1 base and V by 0 bases; bases with no gene match: 8. The CDR3 bases are TGCAGCGTTGAAGAAGGGACAGGGTACCGCGGCACAGATACGCAGTATTTT. Residues: CSVEEGTGYRGTDTQYF.

Notes on this clonotype: This may stem from a read error, because a much larger clone lies one nucleotide away. V gene TRBV9 combines with J gene TRBJ2-5; 7 nucleotides agree with TRBD2. Germline assignment: CDR1 SGDLS and CDR2 YYNGEE. This CDR3 spans 14 amino acids. CDR3 residues: CTSSVGGVKETQYF. Written as DNA, the CDR3 is TGTACCAGCAGCGTGGGGGGGGTCAAGGAGACCCAGTACTTC.

In its sample, this clonotype was seen many times. Here the CDR3 reads CSARFGTSGSTYF. The DNA for the CDR3 is TGCAGTGCTAGATTTGGGACTAGCGGGAGTACGTACTTC. The chain employs TRBV20-1 and TRBJ2-7, with 14 bases matching TRBD2. CDR1 DFQATT and CDR2 SNEGSKA come from the germline V gene (reference sequence). CDR3 length: 13 residues. V gave up 2 bases and J gave up 12 bases; unmatched junction bases: 6.

The chain couples TRBV7-2 to TRBJ1-3; 7 bases line up with TRBD1. Germline-derived CDR1 and CDR2 are SGHTA and FQGNSA. The V and J ends lost 5 bases and 0 bases, in that order; junction bases with no gene match: 10. This CDR3 is built from 17 residues. CDR3 DNA sequence: TGTGCCAGCAGCGCAATCAGGGGGGAACGCTCTGGAAACACCATATATTTT. Its translation is CASSAIRGERSGNTIYF. Supplemented by reference TRBV7-2 and TRBJ1-3, the full variable domain reads GAGVSQSPSNKVTEKGKDVELRCDPISGHTALYWYRQSLGQGLEFLIYFQGNSAPDKSGLPSDRFSAERTGGSVSTLTIQRTQQEDSAVYLCASSAIRGERSGNTIYFGEGSWLTVV.

The CDR3 DNA reads TGTGCCAGCAGTTTACCGTCAGGGGCTTTTGAGCAGTACTTC. It translates to CASSLPSGAFEQYF. This chain joins TRBV28 and TRBJ2-7; a weak D match, TRBD1 (6 bases). V shed 2 bases and J shed 7 bases, with 15 bases lying between them. The CDR3 has 14 residues. Germline loops: CDR1 MDHEN, CDR2 SYDVKM.

V is TRBV7-9 and J is TRBJ2-7, with TRBD2 identical over 8 bases. The CDR3 runs to 16 residues. Trimming at V came to 4 bases and at J to 7 bases, leaving 15 bases not matched to a gene. The germline CDR1 and CDR2 sequences are SEHNR and FQNEAQ (reference sequence). In DNA, the CDR3 is TGTGCCAGCAGCTCCCGGGGTAGCGGGACTCCTTGGGAGCAGTACTTC. Amino acid sequence: CASSSRGSGTPWEQYF.

This clonotype was seen once. A much larger clone lies a single base off, so this may be a read error. The rearrangement links TRBV4-2 to TRBJ2-7, with D unresolved. The CDR3 length is 13 residues. Deletions cut 4 bases from V and 5 bases from J, with 12 bases between. Germline CDR1 LGHNA, CDR2 YNFKEQ. The DNA of the CDR3 is TGTGCCAGCAGCCGCGAACTGTCCCACGAGCAGTACTTC. It specifies CASSRELSHEQYF.

This chain uses TRBV29-1 with TRBJ2-5, with a tentative D call TRBD1 (5 bases). V gave up 4 bases and J gave up 0 bases, with 15 bases separating them. The CDR3 covers 15 residues. The germline V gene has CDR1 SQVTM and CDR2 ANQGSEA. CDR3 nucleotide sequence: TGCAGCGTTGCGACTCTACAGGCGTACCAAGAGACCCAGTACTTC. Protein product: CSVATLQAYQETQYF.

The gene calls are TRBV6-1 and TRBJ2-1, with 10 bases fitting TRBD1. Trimming at V came to 1 base and at J to 6 bases, leaving 3 bases not matched to a gene. Germline V gives CDR1 MNHNS, CDR2 SASEGT. The length of the CDR3 is 15 residues. The CDR3 DNA is TGTGCCAGCAGTGAAGGGGGGACAGGGGTCAATGAGCAGTTCTTC. It codes for CASSEGGTGVNEQFF.

The rearrangement links TRBV29-1 to TRBJ2-1, with D perhaps assigned TRBD1 or TRBD2 (5 bases each). Trimming took off 6 bases at V and 8 bases at J, with 14 bases between the two ends. The germline CDR1 and CDR2 sequences are SQVTM and ANQGSEA. The CDR3 totals 12 residues. Here the CDR3 DNA reads TGCAGCGTCTGGGGGTACGCGGATGAGCAGTTCTTC. It is translated as CSVWGYADEQFF.

This chain uses TRBV5-1 with TRBJ2-1; 9 positions match TRBD1. The V gene end was trimmed by 4 bases and the J gene end by 6 bases; junction bases not matched to a gene: 11. Looked up from germline, CDR1 is SGHRS and CDR2 is YFSETQ. The CDR3 spans 16 residues. CDR3 protein: CASSISPGTGCNEQFF. The CDR3 DNA reads TGCGCCAGCAGCATCTCTCCCGGGACAGGGTGCAATGAGCAGTTCTTC.

This clonotype has a count of ten or more. V and J are TRBV7-9 and TRBJ2-7; 11 bases match TRBD2. CDR3 length: 16 residues. CDR1 is SEHNR and CDR2 is FQNEAQ in the germline V gene (reference sequence). The V and J ends lost 1 base and 0 bases, in that order; junction bases with no gene match: 2. CDR3 coding DNA: TGTGCCAGCAGCTTAGTGACTAGCGGGAACTCCTACGAGCAGTACTTC. Protein product: CASSLVTSGNSYEQYF.

On this clonotype: One base away lies a much larger clone, so this may be a sequencing read error. V gene TRBV5-1 combines with J gene TRBJ2-5; possibly TRBD2 for D (5 bases). The CDR3 runs 12 residues. Germline V gene data show CDR1 as SGHRS and CDR2 as YFSETQ. V gave up 7 bases and J gave up 11 bases, with 18 bases separating them. The DNA of the CDR3 is TGCGCCAGCGGGCTGACTAACAATGAGCAGTACTTC. Translated, it gives CASGLTNNEQYF.